The TCR beta chain under discussion was sequenced for a study of blood T cell repertoires in COVID-19. Study-level information: Samples came from the United States, Italy and Spain, spanning acute and convalescent COVID-19.

Per the original data handling: Amplification with reference gene primers provided the estimates of nucleated cell counts. Some clones are missing from TCRdb's copy, which holds only in-frame ones; the method was immunoSEQ multiplex PCR. The DNA gave D and trimming, while V, J and clone size come from that table. This sample yields around 140,000 clones, of which 88% are seen a single time; around 1.7% belongs to the top ten. Germline-derived CDR1 and CDR2 are SEHNR and FQNEAQ (reference sequence). CDR3 length equals 18 residues. The trim removed 4 bases at V and 0 bases at J, leaving 9 bases unmatched.

This sequence originates from a woman aged 45 to 65 with acute or convalescent COVID-19. V is TRBV7-9 and J is TRBJ1-6; 7 bases fit TRBD1. Sequences were obtained from peripheral blood. The CDR3 nucleotides are TGTGCCAGCAGCTCGCTGGGACAGTTGAGCTCCTATAATTCACCCCTCCACTTT. This encodes CASSSLGQLSSYNSPLHF.